Following are 21 T cell receptor beta chains from one sample sequenced in a study of Graves' ophthalmopathy and Graves' hyperthyroidism (dated by TCRdb to the late 2010s). Sequencing relied on an Illumina HiSeq 2000. For repertoire sequencing, the TCR beta CDR3 regions were amplified from RNA transcripts. The first round of RT-PCR was done with HTBI primers and the Qiagen OneStep RT-PCR kit, and was followed by a second round of multiplex PCR, then size selection and purification. The raw public reads went through TCRdb reprocessing: fastp at Q25, MiXCR clone calling, in-frame beta chains kept. Every distinct CDR3 protein forms one entry, paired with its most common genes and DNA. The sample yields hundreds of thousands of distinct CDR3 sequences; more than 20% were counted once. More than 2.5% of the sample is taken by the ten largest. Sequences were obtained from peripheral blood. All receptors come from a young woman with stable Graves' hyperthyroidism. Donor details come from another sample of the same person, matched by shared clones.

This clonotype was found many times. This chain joins TRBV29-1 and TRBJ1-2; 7 bases align to TRBD1. The CDR3 is 16 residues long. The junction had 10 bases not matched to a gene; V was cut back by 1 base and J by 2 bases. Per the germline V gene, CDR1 is SQVTM and CDR2 is ANQGSEA. The CDR3 region is CSVEGRGQPHNYGYTF. DNA for the CDR3: TGCAGCGTTGAAGGCCGGGGACAGCCTCACAACTATGGCTACACCTTC.

There are many counts of this clonotype. The chain links TRBV6-2 or TRBV6-3 to TRBJ1-2, with D maybe TRBD1 (6 bases). The CDR3 is 14 residues long. CDR1 and CDR2 (germline): MNHEY, SVGEGT. Trimming took off 0 bases at V and 10 bases at J, with 15 bases between the two ends. The CDR3 reads CASSYSRQESAYTF. For the CDR3, the DNA is TGTGCCAGCAGTTACTCTCGACAGGAATCGGCCTACACCTTC.

This clonotype appeared a few times. V is TRBV18 and J is TRBJ2-7, with D possibly TRBD1 on 5 matching bases. CDR3 size: 14 residues. Between the trimmed V and J ends, which lost 0 bases and 3 bases, there was a span of 9 bases. Germline V gives CDR1 KGHSH, CDR2 LQKENI. CDR3 region: CASSPPAGIYEQYF. In nucleotides, the CDR3 is TGTGCCAGCTCACCACCCGCAGGGATCTACGAGCAGTACTTC.

This clonotype was detected many times. The chain recombines TRBV20-1 with TRBJ2-7; weak D call: TRBD2 (6 bases). This CDR3 has 14 amino acids. The germline V gene has CDR1 DFQATT and CDR2 SNEGSKA (reference sequence). V dropped 6 bases and J dropped 7 bases, with 22 bases sitting between them. The CDR3 nucleotides are TGCAGTGCAGGCGGTGGGACTGTCCCTAATGAGCAGTACTTC. This translates into CSAGGGTVPNEQYF.

This clonotype was seen repeatedly, ten times or more. The chain combines TRBV6-2 or TRBV6-3 with TRBJ2-5, with 8 bases matching TRBD2. CDR1 MNHEY and CDR2 SVGEGT come from the germline V gene. The junction had 5 bases not matched to a gene; V was cut back by 7 bases and J by 1 base. The CDR3 is 14 residues long. CDR3: CASTSGSFQETQYF. The CDR3 DNA is TGTGCCAGCACTAGCGGGTCCTTCCAAGAGACCCAGTACTTC.

The rearrangement uses TRBV7-2 and TRBJ2-5; 14 bases match TRBD2. V gave up 3 bases and J gave up 5 bases; unmatched junction bases: 5. From germline, CDR1 is SGHTA and CDR2 FQGNSA. The CDR3 loop spans 16 amino acids. CDR3 residues: CASSLGLAGVRETQYF. DNA for the CDR3: TGTGCCAGCAGCTTGGGACTAGCGGGAGTTAGGGAGACCCAGTACTTC. The full variable domain, with the rest looked up from reference TRBV7-2 and TRBJ2-5, is GAGVSQSPSNKVTEKGKDVELRCDPISGHTALYWYRQSLGQGLEFLIYFQGNSAPDKSGLPSDRFSAERTGGSVSTLTIQRTQQEDSAVYLCASSLGLAGVRETQYFGPGTRLLVL.

V gene TRBV12-3 or TRBV12-4 combines with J gene TRBJ1-2; D is unclear. This CDR3 comprises 14 residues. Trimming took off 3 bases at V and 4 bases at J, with 12 bases between the two ends. This CDR3 reads CASSLEDSGYGYTF. The CDR3 coding sequence is TGTGCCAGCAGTTTGGAAGATTCCGGCTATGGCTACACCTTC.

As for this clonotype: The junction differs from germline at one of its ends, possibly a read error. CDR3 bases: TGTGCCAGCAGGCCGGGACTTCGAGATACGCATTATTTT. Its protein is CASRPGLRDTHYF. V and J are TRBV7-2 and TRBJ2-3; possibly TRBD2 for D (6 bases). In germline, CDR1 is SGHTA, CDR2 FQGNSA. CDR3 length equals 13 residues.

Points on this clonotype: One junction end does not reproduce the germline sequence, and a read error may be involved. The chain joins TRBV24-1 to TRBJ1-2, with 7 positions matching TRBD1. This CDR3 has 14 residues. CDR1 and CDR2 from the germline V gene are KGHDR and SFDVKD. DNA for the CDR3: TGTGCCATCAGTGAACCCGACAGGGCCTATGGCTACACCTTC. It translates to CAISEPDRAYGYTF.

This rearrangement joins TRBV7-9 to TRBJ2-2; a possible D gene is TRBD1 (6 bases). Germline CDR1 reads SEHNR; CDR2 reads FQNEAQ (reference sequence). This CDR3 contains 15 residues. V was shortened by 10 bases and J by 5 bases, with 20 bases between the two germline ends. The CDR3 loop is CATSLRGGPTGELFF. The CDR3 DNA is TGTGCCACAAGTCTGAGAGGGGGACCTACCGGGGAGCTGTTTTTT.

In its sample, this clonotype was seen many times. In DNA form, the CDR3 reads TGTGCCAGCAGCAAACCAGGAGTGTGGAGTCGGTATGGCTACACCTTC. This codes for CASSKPGVWSRYGYTF. V gene TRBV14 combines with J gene TRBJ1-2; D is unclear. Trimming shortened V by 5 bases and J by 5 bases, and 21 bases separated the two germline ends. The germline V gene encodes CDR1 SGHDN and CDR2 FVKESK. This CDR3 contains 16 residues.

This clonotype has ten or more counts. The chain combines TRBV6-1 with TRBJ1-1; no reliable D call. The CDR3 is 14 amino acids. Germline CDR1 and CDR2: MNHNS and SASEGT. V lost 4 bases and J lost 0, with 9 bases in between. The chain's CDR3 is CASSARDMNTEAFF. The CDR3, as DNA: TGTGCCAGCAGTGCCCGGGATATGAACACTGAAGCTTTCTTT.

This clonotype was observed a few times. The V gene is TRBV11-2, the J gene TRBJ2-7; 9 bases fit TRBD2. The germline gives CDR1 SGHAT, CDR2 FQNNGV. The V segment lost 3 bases and the J segment 3 bases; nucleotides outside the gene matches: 3. The CDR3 is 14 residues long. DNA for the CDR3: TGTGCCAGCAGCTTTGGCGGGAGGGACTACGAGCAGTACTTC. It codes for CASSFGGRDYEQYF.

This clonotype occurred many times. The chain joins TRBV15 to TRBJ1-1; no definite D call. Germline CDR1 LNHNV, CDR2 YYDKDF (reference sequence). Deletions cut 9 bases from V and 1 base from J, with 12 bases between. The CDR3 extends over 13 amino acids. CDR3 residues: CATAAPRNTEAFF. The CDR3 nucleotides are TGTGCCACAGCTGCTCCGAGGAACACTGAAGCTTTCTTT.

The table lists this clonotype with many counts. The rearrangement links TRBV10-3 to TRBJ2-2; the D gene is possibly TRBD1 (5 bases). Germline V gene lookup returns CDR1 ENHRY and CDR2 SYGVKD. With 4 bases removed from V and 7 bases from J, the gap between germline ends came to 10 bases. The CDR3 extends over 13 amino acids. In nucleotides, the CDR3 is TGTGCCATCAGTGGGACAAGGGACGGGGAGCTGTTTTTT. Protein sequence: CAISGTRDGELFF.

Concerning this clonotype itself: The CDR3 does not end in the conserved phenylalanine or tryptophan, so this is likely a read error. The limits of the CDR3 on the DNA are not certain, so only TCRdb's listed CDR3 is given. V gene TRBV19 combines with J gene TRBJ2-2. The CDR3 is made up of 13 amino acids, end residues included. Germline CDR1 and CDR2: LNHDA and SQIVND (reference sequence). CDR3 sequence: CASSILGTGELCL.

In this sample, this clonotype turned up many times. This chain joins TRBV6-1 and TRBJ2-7; TRBD1 is a possible D gene (7 bases). V was cut by 6 bases and J by 4 bases, with 13 bases left in between. The CDR3 runs 13 residues. CDR1 MNHNS and CDR2 SASEGT come from the germline V gene. The CDR3 loop is CASRAGGIYEQYF. CDR3 nucleotides: TGTGCCAGCAGAGCAGGGGGGATATACGAGCAGTACTTC.

Ten or more counts support this clonotype. The gene calls are TRBV11-2 and TRBJ2-7; D may be TRBD1 (6 bases). The ends were cut back, 4 bases at V and 6 bases at J, with 16 bases in the middle. Germline V lookup: CDR1 SGHAT, CDR2 FQNNGV. CDR3 length: 14 residues. The CDR3 is CASSSSGTHIEQYF. The DNA of the CDR3 is TGTGCCAGCAGCTCGTCCGGGACACACATCGAGCAGTACTTC. Complete variable domain (other parts from reference TRBV11-2 and TRBJ2-7): EAGVAQSPRYKIIEKRQSVAFWCNPISGHATLYWYQQILGQGPKLLIQFQNNGVVDDSQLPKDRFSAERLKGVDSTLKIQPAKLEDSAVYLCASSSSGTHIEQYFGPGTRLTVT.

Ten or more counts support this clonotype. The rearrangement joins TRBV27 to TRBJ1-1; D is uncertain. CDR3 length: 13 residues. Germline V gene sequence: CDR1 MNHEY, CDR2 SMNVEV (reference sequence). The V gene lost 3 bases and the J gene lost 6 bases, with 11 bases spanning the gap. The CDR3 bases are TGTGCCAGCAGTTTGTCTCCGACGTCTGAAGCTTTCTTT. Protein: CASSLSPTSEAFF.

This clonotype came up many times. The J gene is TRBJ2-5, the V gene TRBV2; D not resolved. Germline V gene data show CDR1 as SNHLY and CDR2 as FYNNEI. The CDR3 loop spans 13 amino acids. Trimming removed 7 bases from V and 0 bases from J, with 9 bases in between. The CDR3 DNA follows: TGTGCCAGCACGAGTCATAACCAAGAGACCCAGTACTTC. Its protein is CASTSHNQETQYF.

This chain uses TRBV5-1 with TRBJ1-1; D might be TRBD1 (5 bases). Germline V CDR1 and CDR2: SGHRS, YFSETQ. Trimming took 7 bases from V and 3 from J, leaving 16 bases between them. This CDR3 contains 14 residues. The DNA of the CDR3 is TGCGCCAGCCACGAGAGGGGAGAACACACTGAAGCTTTCTTT. It codes for CASHERGEHTEAFF.